This TCR beta chain was retrieved from a study of technical replicates of blood from a handful of donors. Assay used: immunoSEQ multiplex PCR; TCRdb lists only in-frame clones, some missing. The sample contains about 76,000 clones, around nine tenths of which appear only once. Germline loops: CDR1 SGHVS, CDR2 FNYEAQ. Trimming pared 5 bases from V and 0 bases from J, leaving 11 bases between. The CDR3 is made up of 14 amino acids. Specimen: T cells isolated from PBMCs. The clonotype comes from a human donor in good health. The chain uses TRBV7-6 and TRBJ2-7; D not resolved. The CDR3 protein is CASSRGYRSYEQYF. The CDR3 nucleotides read TGTGCCAGCAGCCGCGGATACCGCTCCTACGAGCAGTACTTC.